A single sample is the source of the 23 T cell receptor beta chains below, sequenced in a study of CD8 T cells in Susac syndrome. Reverse transcription of roughly 0.5 to 1 ug RNA was carried out with random hexamers. TCRdb independently ran MiXCR on the immunoSEQ multiplex PCR reads; one entry per CDR3 protein. The sample has 300,000 to 350,000 distinct CDR3 sequences, about 91% seen once. The sample comprised CD4+ T cells from PBMCs. The receptors originated from a human donor with multiple sclerosis.

The V call is TRBV11-3, the J call TRBJ2-1; weak D call: TRBD2 (6 bases). Germline loops: CDR1 SGHNT, CDR2 YENEEA. Trimming stripped 5 bases from V and 10 bases from J, with 15 bases between. The CDR3 consists of 13 residues. Written as DNA, the CDR3 is TGTGCCAGCAGCGTAAAGGGACTCTACGAGCAGTTCTTC. This gives the protein CASSVKGLYEQFF.

The chain uses TRBV6-2 or TRBV6-3 and TRBJ2-1, with D hard to call. Germline CDR1 reads MNHEY; CDR2 reads SVGEGT. The CDR3 loop spans 16 amino acids. Trimming pared 10 bases from V and 7 bases from J, leaving 26 bases between. The CDR3 spells CATSQHTPGGENEQFF. The CDR3 DNA reads TGTGCCACCAGCCAACATACCCCGGGCGGTGAGAATGAGCAGTTCTTC.

The chain combines TRBV27 with TRBJ1-5; TRBD1 aligns across 9 bases. CDR3 length: 17 amino acids. CDR1 and CDR2 (germline): MNHEY, SMNVEV (reference sequence). J was trimmed by 5 bases and V by 2 bases; bases with no gene match: 10. The CDR3 reads CASSLGDQDRGHQPQHF. As DNA, the CDR3 is TGTGCCAGCAGTTTAGGTGACCAGGACAGGGGTCATCAGCCCCAGCATTTT.

The chain recombines TRBV4-2 with TRBJ2-1; 7 bases map to TRBD1. V gave up 3 bases and J gave up 0 bases; unmatched junction bases: 20. CDR3 length equals 21 residues. CDR1 and CDR2 from the germline V gene are LGHNA and YNFKEQ. The CDR3 nucleotides are TGTGCCAGCAGCCAGGACAGGCCGGGGCTAGGTACGATCTCCTCCTACAATGAGCAGTTCTTC. It specifies CASSQDRPGLGTISSYNEQFF.

The chain uses TRBV2 and TRBJ2-7, with D hard to call. This CDR3 contains 13 residues. CDR1 and CDR2 (germline): SNHLY, FYNNEI. Trimming took 6 bases from V and 6 from J, leaving 15 bases between them. CDR3 DNA: TGTGCCAGCAGCTGGTCCCTTTCCGGCGAGCAGTACTTC. This translates into CASSWSLSGEQYF. Full variable domain (missing parts from reference TRBV2 and TRBJ2-7): EPEVTQTPSHQVTQMGQEVILRCVPISNHLYFYWYRQILGQKVEFLVSFYNNEISEKSEIFDDQFSVERPDGSNFTLKIRSTKLEDSAMYFCASSWSLSGEQYFGPGTRLTVT.

This clonotype turned up a few times. The gene calls are TRBV12-3 or TRBV12-4 and TRBJ1-1; perhaps TRBD1 as D (5 bases). Trimming left V 5 bases short and J 5 bases short, with 12 bases between. This CDR3 contains 13 residues. Here the CDR3 reads CASSPRRATEAFF. CDR3 DNA: TGTGCCAGCAGTCCCCGCAGGGCGACTGAAGCTTTCTTT.

As concerns this clonotype: A read error is likely, as this CDR3 ends without the conserved phenylalanine or tryptophan. The V and J genes are TRBV6-5 and TRBJ2-2; TRBD1 matches at 10 bases. Germline V gene data show CDR1 as MNHEY and CDR2 as SVGAGI. The V gene end was trimmed by 4 bases and the J gene end by 5 bases; junction bases not matched to a gene: 13. This CDR3 region has 18 residues. The DNA for the CDR3 is TGTGCCAGCAGTTCGATTCGCAGGACAGGGGGACGGACCGGGGAGCTGTTTCTT. It specifies CASSSIRRTGGRTGELFL.

The chain uses TRBV20-1 and TRBJ1-5, with D possibly being TRBD1 (6 bases). The ends were cut back, 7 bases at V and 0 bases at J, with 16 bases in the middle. Per germline, CDR1 DFQATT and CDR2 SNEGSKA (reference sequence). The CDR3 runs to 15 residues. The CDR3 region has the DNA TGCAGTGTCGTCTCAGGGGCTTATAGCAATCAGCCCCAGCATTTT. This encodes CSVVSGAYSNQPQHF.

The chain has TRBV30 and TRBJ1-2; 10 nucleotides align to TRBD1. The CDR3 extends over 13 amino acids. V trimming: 3 bases; J trimming: 6 bases; junction bases outside the gene matches: 4. CDR1 and CDR2 from the germline V gene are GTSNPN and SVGIG (reference sequence). CDR3 DNA sequence: TGTGCCTGGAGCAGGGACAGGGGTGATGGCTACACCTTC. Amino acids: CAWSRDRGDGYTF.

J is TRBJ1-4 and V is TRBV30; the D is unclear. The CDR3 is 13 amino acids. Germline CDR1 GTSNPN, CDR2 SVGIG (reference sequence). V was shortened by 1 base and J by 7 bases, with 10 bases between the two germline ends. DNA for the CDR3: TGTGCCTGGAGTGAACAGTCAGGTGAAAAACTGTTTTTT. Translating gives CAWSEQSGEKLFF.

This chain uses TRBV2 with TRBJ1-5; perhaps TRBD1 as D (6 bases). The V gene's germline CDR1 is SNHLY and CDR2 FYNNEI. The CDR3 is 16 amino acids. The V and J ends lost 4 bases and 3 bases respectively, with 16 bases between them. The CDR3, as DNA: TGTGCCAGCAGTGGGCAGGGGTTTAGTAACAATCAGCCCCAGCATTTT. This gives the protein CASSGQGFSNNQPQHF. The whole variable domain, remainder taken from reference TRBV2 and TRBJ1-5, is EPEVTQTPSHQVTQMGQEVILRCVPISNHLYFYWYRQILGQKVEFLVSFYNNEISEKSEIFDDQFSVERPDGSNFTLKIRSTKLEDSAMYFCASSGQGFSNNQPQHFGDGTRLSIL.

V gene TRBV20-1 combines with J gene TRBJ2-1; a weak D match, TRBD2 (5 bases). V was pared by 0 bases and J by 5 bases, with 14 bases between. The CDR3 runs to 15 residues. CDR1 DFQATT and CDR2 SNEGSKA come from the germline V gene (reference sequence). In DNA form, the CDR3 reads TGCAGTGCTAGAGATCTCGGGGTATCACACAATGAGCAGTTCTTC. It yields the protein CSARDLGVSHNEQFF.

The V gene is TRBV25-1, the J gene TRBJ2-3; 10 bases line up with TRBD1. The trim removed 3 bases at V and 4 bases at J, leaving 4 bases unmatched. CDR1 is MGHDK and CDR2 is SYGVNS in the germline V gene. The CDR3 contains 15 residues. The CDR3 DNA is TGTGCCAGCAGTGATTGGACAGGGGGATCAGATACGCAGTATTTT. Amino acid sequence: CASSDWTGGSDTQYF.

The chain carries TRBV12-3 or TRBV12-4 and TRBJ1-4; D is unresolved. The CDR3 spans 14 residues. V lost 7 bases and J 5 bases, leaving 14 bases between the germline ends. For the CDR3, the DNA is TGTGCCAGCACCCCTCGGGCCCCAAATGAAAAACTGTTTTTT. It specifies CASTPRAPNEKLFF.

The gene calls are TRBV7-2 and TRBJ2-1; TRBD2 aligns across 10 bases. After removal of 4 bases from V and 8 bases from J, the junction contained 2 bases not matched to a gene. Germline loops: CDR1 SGHTA, CDR2 FQGNSA. There are 13 residues in the CDR3. The CDR3 nucleotides read TGTGCCAGCAGCTGGACTAGCGGCTATGAGCAGTTCTTC. Translating gives CASSWTSGYEQFF.

Worth noting for this clonotype: Germline is not matched at one junction end, which may reflect a read error. The chain couples TRBV7-2 to TRBJ2-3; D is possibly TRBD1 or TRBD2 (5 bases each). The CDR3 has 14 residues. Germline lookup yields CDR1 SGHTA and CDR2 FQGNSA. CDR3 in amino acids: CANSLGVSTDTQYF. CDR3 DNA sequence: TGTGCCAACAGCTTGGGGGTCAGCACAGATACGCAGTATTTT. The variable domain in full, with the rest retrieved from reference TRBV7-2 and TRBJ2-3, is GAGVSQSPSNKVTEKGKDVELRCDPISGHTALYWYRQSLGQGLEFLIYFQGNSAPDKSGLPSDRFSAERTGGSVSTLTIQRTQQEDSAVYLCANSLGVSTDTQYFGPGTRLTVL.

This clonotype showed up just a few times. The chain recombines TRBV12-3 or TRBV12-4 with TRBJ1-3; D may be TRBD1 (5 bases). V was cut by 3 bases and J by 2 bases, with 8 bases left in between. This CDR3 spans 14 amino acids. Here the CDR3 DNA reads TGTGCCAGCAGTTTGGGGGGGGCTGGAAACACCATATATTTT. This translates into CASSLGGAGNTIYF.

The V and J genes are TRBV3-1 and TRBJ1-1; 7 bases agree with TRBD1. The ends lost 8 bases at V and 8 bases at J; junction bases unmatched: 14. The CDR3 is 14 residues long. Germline CDR1 is LGHDT and CDR2 is YNNKEL (reference sequence). The CDR3 DNA follows: TGTGCCAGCGGACAATATACAAGGGGGCGCGAAGCTTTCTTT. This codes for CASGQYTRGREAFF.

This chain uses TRBV27 with TRBJ2-3; TRBD1 might be the D (6 bases). The V and J ends lost 2 bases and 5 bases respectively, with 17 bases between them. This CDR3 has 16 residues. CDR1 and CDR2 from the germline V gene are MNHEY and SMNVEV (reference sequence). The CDR3 nucleotides are TGTGCCAGCAGTTTACAGGGGCCTCAAATCGGAGATACGCAGTATTTT. Translation: CASSLQGPQIGDTQYF.

The rearrangement links TRBV19 to TRBJ1-3; D is undetermined. V was shortened by 3 bases and J by 16 bases, with 16 bases between the two germline ends. The CDR3 totals 12 residues. CDR1 is LNHDA, CDR2 SQIVND, per germline (reference sequence). The CDR3, as DNA: TGTGCCAGTAGTATGGCTGCTTACGAAGTTTATTTT. Translated: CASSMAAYEVYF.

The V gene is TRBV2, the J gene TRBJ1-5; 8 bases line up with TRBD1. CDR3 length: 17 amino acids. The V and J ends lost 2 bases and 8 bases, in that order; junction bases with no gene match: 14. In germline, CDR1 is SNHLY, CDR2 FYNNEI. CDR3: CASSEIQPGGKGEPQHF. DNA for the CDR3: TGTGCCAGCAGTGAAATTCAGCCAGGGGGCAAAGGGGAGCCCCAGCATTTT.

The chain uses TRBV18 and TRBJ2-1; 9 bases match TRBD2. The CDR3 totals 16 residues. Germline V gives CDR1 KGHSH, CDR2 LQKENI. Unmatched junction bases numbered 11, after V lost 3 bases and J lost 8 bases. This chain's CDR3 is CASSPPPSGVWDEQFF. The DNA of the CDR3 is TGTGCCAGCTCACCTCCCCCTAGCGGGGTTTGGGATGAGCAGTTCTTC.

The gene calls are TRBV9 and TRBJ1-2; the D gene is possibly TRBD1 (5 bases). The V end was cut by 0 bases, the J end by 5 bases, with 14 bases between. The CDR3 has 15 residues. Germline V gene lookup returns CDR1 SGDLS and CDR2 YYNGEE. The CDR3 loop reads CASSVDPRDPYGYTF. CDR3 coding DNA: TGTGCCAGCAGCGTAGACCCCAGGGACCCATATGGCTACACCTTC.